Reported below is one T cell receptor (beta chain). This clone occurred a few times. This receptor's antigen is unknown. Base qualities are missing; no much larger clone stands one base away. This sample is part of a study of blood T cell repertoires in COVID-19 (dated by TCRdb to 2020 to 2021). Notes on the research overall: Collaborator samples came from the United States, Italy and Spain and covered acute and convalescent phases of COVID-19. Where HLA class I and class II types were available, the types were taken from metadata supplied by the sample provider, not from assay-based typing. The repertoires were made available in a free public database intended to serve as a resource for research on the immune response to SARS-CoV-2. The samples were drawn from two sources: the first 160 participants of the ongoing ImmuneRACE study, and fewer than 1,500 subjects contributed by 6 global collaborators. A de-identified subject ID, COVID-19 status, age in years and sex were almost always included in the sample metadata. The dataset comprised deeply sampled blood TCRbeta repertoires from subjects exposed to, actively infected with, or recovered from COVID-19. The prospective study material was composed of cDNA or gDNA derived from T cells, B-cell-depleted T cells, or PBMCs. The paper as a whole reports these results and caveats: The amount of clinical and demographic metadata varied by source and participant and was provided uncurated.

The immunoSEQ Assay, a bias-controlled multiplex PCR, was used to amplify TCRbeta CDR3 regions from genomic DNA. Concerning the study's data processing: The number of nucleated cells in each sample was estimated from the amplification of reference gene primers within the assay. To quantify the absolute abundance of each unique TCRbeta CDR3 rearrangement, sequence reads were collapsed and filtered. For each sample, productive Simpson clonality was calculated as the square root of Simpson's diversity index across productive rearrangements. TCRdb provides this immuneACCESS table in a form limited to in-frame rearrangements. Some clones are lacking; in checked studies, under half of them reflect an unresolved V gene, and why the rest are absent is not known. The DNA was the basis for D and trimming; V, J and clone size are from that table. The sample table shows roughly 49,000 clones, and around 83% are seen once. The ten largest account for around 6% of the sample.

Looking up the germline V gene yields CDR1 MGHDK and CDR2 SYGVNS. The CDR3 goes from the cysteine to the phenylalanine over 14 residues. Only CDR3 DNA is held: 42 bases, read in frame from base 1. V and J lose 4 bases and 4 bases, and a span of 8 bases separates them. Collaborating institutions collected whole blood in K2EDTA tubes following their own protocols. Collaborator samples were shipped for TCRbeta analysis as frozen whole blood, isolated PBMCs, or DNA extracted from either sample type. The sequence links TRBV25-1 to TRBJ1-6; the D gene lacks a confident call. The sequencing sample was made of peripheral blood. The source is a woman older than 75 with acute or convalescent COVID-19. The CDR3 sequence is CASSAGKYNSPLHF. The nucleotide sequence is TGTGCCAGCAGTGCGGGAAAGTATAATTCACCCCTCCACTTT.